This is a list of T cell receptor beta chains from one sample in a study of T cell responses to AZD1222 COVID-19 vaccine. Clones were read by immunoSEQ multiplex PCR, and TCRdb kept only the in-frame ones, dropping some. Here the sample spans about 150,000 clones, approximately 95% being singletons. The specimen was peripheral blood, collected 28 days after the second AZD1222 dose. The receptors were gathered from an adult who received the AZD1222 COVID-19 vaccine. Both conserved end residues are part of each CDR3. The D gene is left open where the match is weak. Only some rows state a clone size, as once, few, many or a class for expanded clones.

abundance: .
j_gene: TRBJ2-3
d_gene: .
v_gene: TRBV6-5
CDR3aa: CASSSGGGNTQYF
CDR3nt: TGTGCCAGCAGTTCAGGGGGAGGGAATACGCAGTATTTT

abundance: .
j_gene: TRBJ2-3
d_gene: TRBD1
v_gene: TRBV7-3
CDR3aa: CASSLRGGGTDTQYF
CDR3nt: TGTGCCAGCAGCTTAAGAGGGGGCGGCACAGATACGCAGTATTTT

abundance: .
j_gene: TRBJ1-5
d_gene: .
v_gene: TRBV30
CDR3aa: CAWSGGFNQPQHF
CDR3nt: TGTGCCTGGAGTGGCGGATTTAATCAGCCCCAGCATTTT

abundance: .
j_gene: TRBJ1-1
d_gene: .
v_gene: TRBV12-3/TRBV12-4
CDR3aa: CASSLGVSTEAFF
CDR3nt: TGTGCCAGCAGTTTGGGGGTTTCCACTGAAGCTTTCTTT

abundance: .
j_gene: TRBJ1-5
d_gene: TRBD1
v_gene: TRBV4-1
CDR3aa: CASSQYFETGGRGPQHF
CDR3nt: TGCGCCAGCAGCCAATATTTTGAGACAGGGGGCCGGGGGCCCCAGCATTTT

abundance: .
j_gene: TRBJ2-5
d_gene: .
v_gene: TRBV7-9
CDR3aa: CASSLSETQYF
CDR3nt: TGTGCCAGCAGCTTATCAGAGACCCAGTACTTC

abundance: once
j_gene: TRBJ2-3
d_gene: TRBD2
v_gene: TRBV2
CDR3aa: CASSSGGSTDTQYF
CDR3nt: TGTGCCAGCTCTAGCGGGGGAAGCACAGATACGCAGTATTTT

abundance: .
j_gene: TRBJ1-5
d_gene: TRBD1
v_gene: TRBV2
CDR3aa: CASRGQGNQPQHF
CDR3nt: TGTGCCAGCAGAGGACAGGGCAATCAGCCCCAGCATTTT

abundance: .
j_gene: TRBJ2-7
d_gene: .
v_gene: TRBV27
CDR3aa: CASSFRRGSEQYF
CDR3nt: TGTGCCAGCAGTTTCCGCAGGGGCTCCGAGCAGTACTTC

abundance: .
j_gene: TRBJ1-5
d_gene: TRBD1
v_gene: TRBV15
CDR3aa: CATSREWDRVQPQHF
CDR3nt: TGTGCCACCAGCAGAGAATGGGACAGGGTTCAGCCCCAGCATTTT

abundance: .
j_gene: TRBJ1-5
d_gene: .
v_gene: TRBV5-1
CDR3aa: CASSLEPTGNQPQHF
CDR3nt: TGCGCCAGCAGCTTGGAGCCGACAGGCAATCAGCCCCAGCATTTT

abundance: .
j_gene: TRBJ2-3
d_gene: TRBD2
v_gene: TRBV4-2
CDR3aa: CASSQEEGLASTDTQYF
CDR3nt: TGTGCCAGCAGCCAAGAAGAGGGACTAGCGAGCACAGATACGCAGTATTTT

abundance: .
j_gene: TRBJ2-7
d_gene: .
v_gene: TRBV20-1
CDR3aa: CSAIPIQEQYF
CDR3nt: TGCAGTGCTATCCCCATTCAGGAGCAGTACTTC

abundance: once
j_gene: TRBJ1-1
d_gene: .
v_gene: TRBV30
CDR3aa: CAWSARGLNTEAFF
CDR3nt: TGTGCCTGGAGTGCCAGGGGACTGAACACTGAAGCTTTCTTT

abundance: .
j_gene: TRBJ1-4
d_gene: .
v_gene: TRBV12-3/TRBV12-4
CDR3aa: CASRDNNEKLFF
CDR3nt: TGTGCCAGCAGGGACAATAATGAAAAACTGTTTTTT

abundance: .
j_gene: TRBJ2-5
d_gene: TRBD2
v_gene: TRBV20-1
CDR3aa: CSASSGGAFETQYF
CDR3nt: TGCAGTGCTAGTAGCGGGGGGGCTTTTGAGACCCAGTACTTC

abundance: .
j_gene: TRBJ2-3
d_gene: TRBD1
v_gene: TRBV5-1
CDR3aa: CASQRQGITDTQYF
CDR3nt: TGCGCCAGCCAAAGACAGGGGATCACAGATACGCAGTATTTT

abundance: .
j_gene: TRBJ1-2
d_gene: .
v_gene: TRBV18
CDR3aa: CASSPVPGNGYTF
CDR3nt: TGTGCCAGCTCACCAGTTCCAGGGAATGGCTACACCTTC

abundance: few
j_gene: TRBJ2-5
d_gene: TRBD2
v_gene: TRBV6-2/TRBV6-3
CDR3aa: CASSWTSGGAETQYF
CDR3nt: TGTGCCAGCAGTTGGACTAGCGGGGGGGCAGAGACCCAGTACTTC

abundance: .
j_gene: TRBJ1-6
d_gene: .
v_gene: TRBV6-5
CDR3aa: CASGTPTLSSPLHF
CDR3nt: TGTGCCAGTGGGACACCTACCCTTTCTTCACCCCTCCACTTT

abundance: once
j_gene: TRBJ1-1
d_gene: .
v_gene: TRBV13
CDR3aa: CASSRGNTEAFF
CDR3nt: TGTGCCAGCAGCAGGGGAAACACTGAAGCTTTCTTT

abundance: .
j_gene: TRBJ2-3
d_gene: TRBD2
v_gene: TRBV11-2
CDR3aa: CASSLAGGATDTQYF
CDR3nt: TGTGCCAGCAGCTTAGCCGGGGGGGCCACAGATACGCAGTATTTT

abundance: .
j_gene: TRBJ1-2
d_gene: .
v_gene: TRBV4-1
CDR3aa: CASSQGLGEGHYGYTF
CDR3nt: TGCGCCAGCAGCCAAGGGCTGGGGGAAGGCCACTATGGCTACACCTTC

abundance: .
j_gene: TRBJ1-5
d_gene: .
v_gene: TRBV27
CDR3aa: CASSLKASNQPQHF
CDR3nt: TGTGCCAGCAGTTTAAAGGCCAGCAATCAGCCCCAGCATTTT

abundance: .
j_gene: TRBJ2-7
d_gene: TRBD1
v_gene: TRBV5-1
CDR3aa: CASSFRGLDEQYF
CDR3nt: TGCGCCAGCAGCTTCAGGGGGCTCGACGAGCAGTACTTC